These 30 T cell receptor beta chains share one sample of origin, sequenced in a study of blood T cell repertoires in COVID-19 (dated by TCRdb to the early 2020s). Receptor amplification or capture employed the immunoSEQ multiplex PCR assay. Drawn from immuneACCESS, this table holds only the in-frame rearrangements with V and J called that TCRdb kept. Clones are partly lost; checked studies trace under half to an unresolved V gene and leave the rest unexplained. This sample comprises hundreds of thousands of clones, 80% to 90% of them detected only once. The ten top clones hold 3% of the sample. The specimen sequenced was peripheral blood. All receptors come from a woman under 40 with COVID-19, enrolled during active disease.

The rearrangement uses TRBV14 and TRBJ2-7, with 8 bases lining up with TRBD1. Germline CDR1 is SGHDN and CDR2 is FVKESK. The ends lost 6 bases at V and 3 bases at J; junction bases unmatched: 4. This CDR3 has 13 amino acids. The CDR3 region is CASRRTGSYEQYF. The CDR3, as DNA: TGTGCCAGCAGAAGGACAGGGAGCTACGAGCAGTACTTC.

The rearrangement joins TRBV28 to TRBJ2-2; 16 nucleotides line up with TRBD2. V gave up 6 bases and J gave up 0 bases; unmatched junction bases: 1. CDR3 length: 17 amino acids. Germline lookup yields CDR1 MDHEN and CDR2 SYDVKM. This CDR3 is CASRGTSGGANTGELFF. CDR3 bases: TGTGCCAGCAGGGGGACTAGCGGGGGGGCGAACACCGGGGAGCTGTTTTTT. Full variable domain (rest looked up from reference TRBV28 and TRBJ2-2): DVKVTQSSRYLVKRTGEKVFLECVQDMDHENMFWYRQDPGLGLRLIYFSYDVKMKEKGDIPEGYSVSREKKERFSLILESASTNQTSMYLCASRGTSGGANTGELFFGEGSRLTVL.

This chain links TRBV10-3 with TRBJ1-5; D is unclear. V was shortened by 2 bases and J by 5 bases, with 7 bases between the two germline ends. Germline V gene lookup returns CDR1 ENHRY and CDR2 SYGVKD. The CDR3 totals 13 residues. For the CDR3, the DNA is TGTGCCATCAGTGAGGTATCAGATCAGCCCCAGCATTTT. Its translation: CAISEVSDQPQHF.

This clone occurred once. At one boundary the junction diverges from the germline segment, which might be a read error. The chain is built from TRBV29-1 and TRBJ2-2, with D maybe TRBD2 (5 bases). Germline assignment: CDR1 SQVTM and CDR2 ANQGSEA. This CDR3 is 13 amino acids long. The CDR3 sequence is CSVEGLGTGELFF. CDR3 coding DNA: TGCAGCGTGGAAGGACTCGGCACCGGGGAGCTGTTTTTT.

The table lists this clone with a count of one. This rearrangement joins TRBV24-1 to TRBJ2-1, with TRBD2 matching 12 bases. This CDR3 is built from 16 residues. Germline trimming cut 4 bases from V and 5 bases from J; bases unmatched to any gene: 5. CDR1 is KGHDR and CDR2 is SFDVKD in the germline V gene. The DNA for the CDR3 is TGTGCCACCAGTGACCGACTAGCGGGGGAAGACAATGAGCAGTTCTTC. It specifies CATSDRLAGEDNEQFF.

The V call is TRBV29-1, the J call TRBJ2-3, with unresolved D. Germline-derived CDR1 and CDR2 are SQVTM and ANQGSEA. The CDR3 runs 13 residues. V was trimmed by 5 bases and J by 3 bases, leaving 12 bases between them. CDR3 bases: TGCAGCGTTTTAATCGGTCGAACAGATACGCAGTATTTT. It specifies CSVLIGRTDTQYF.

The rearrangement links TRBV5-1 to TRBJ2-5, with D perhaps TRBD2 (5 bases). V was pared by 0 bases and J by 3 bases, with 9 bases between. The CDR3 is made up of 14 amino acids. Germline V gene sequence: CDR1 SGHRS, CDR2 YFSETQ. The DNA of the CDR3 is TGCGCCAGCAGCTTGGGACTACGGAAAGAGACCCAGTACTTC. Translation: CASSLGLRKETQYF.

The rearrangement links TRBV20-1 to TRBJ2-7, with D unresolved. The CDR3 contains 11 residues. Trimming cost V 3 bases and J 6 bases, with 9 bases left between them. CDR1 is DFQATT, CDR2 SNEGSKA, per germline (reference sequence). The CDR3 sequence is CSASRAGEQYF. For the CDR3, the DNA is TGCAGTGCTAGCCGCGCAGGCGAGCAGTACTTC.

The V call is TRBV5-6, the J call TRBJ2-1, with D perhaps TRBD2 (5 bases). Trimming took 4 bases from V and 3 from J, leaving 20 bases between them. Germline-derived CDR1 and CDR2 are SGHDT and YYEEEE. There are 17 residues in the CDR3. CDR3 bases: TGTGCCAGCAGCCCCTTTGTCGGGGTAAGGGACTACAATGAGCAGTTCTTC. The encoded protein is CASSPFVGVRDYNEQFF.

The V and J genes are TRBV2 and TRBJ2-1, with 8 bases matching TRBD2. The CDR3 is made up of 13 amino acids. The germline CDR1 and CDR2 sequences are SNHLY and FYNNEI. V lost 9 bases, J lost 0 bases, and 1 base stayed unmatched. The CDR3 spells CASSGDSYNEQFF. The CDR3 DNA reads as TGTGCCAGTAGCGGGGACTCCTACAATGAGCAGTTCTTC.

This chain connects TRBV20-1 to TRBJ2-7; D call uncertain. CDR1 and CDR2 from the germline V gene are DFQATT and SNEGSKA (reference sequence). V was trimmed by 8 bases and J by 5 bases, leaving 13 bases between them. This CDR3 is 11 amino acids long. CDR3 sequence (DNA): TGCAGTCCCCTCTTCCGAGACGAGCAGTACTTC. Its protein product is CSPLFRDEQYF.

The CDR3 region has the DNA TGTGCCATCAGTGCGGCTAGGGACTCTCAGCCCCAGCATTTT. The encoded protein is CAISAARDSQPQHF. J is TRBJ1-5 and V is TRBV10-3; a weak D match, TRBD1 (5 bases). This CDR3 has 14 residues. Germline V gene sequence: CDR1 ENHRY, CDR2 SYGVKD. Trimming took off 4 bases at V and 6 bases at J, with 13 bases between the two ends.

The genes are TRBV7-9 and TRBJ2-7; D is uncertain. Deletions cut 3 bases from V and 6 bases from J, with 6 bases between. The CDR3 extends over 11 amino acids. Germline values: CDR1 SEHNR, CDR2 FQNEAQ (reference sequence). The CDR3 coding sequence is TGTGCCAGCAGCTTGAGTGTCGAGCAGTACTTC. Its translation is CASSLSVEQYF.

In its sample, this clone was seen once. The chain is built from TRBV10-2 and TRBJ2-1, with TRBD1 matching 8 bases. CDR1 and CDR2 from the germline V gene are WSHSY and SAAADI. V shed 6 bases, J shed 7 bases, and the junction held 17 bases outside the gene matches. The CDR3 is 17 residues long. The CDR3 protein is CASRNLRGPPGNNEQFF. In DNA form, the CDR3 reads TGCGCCAGCAGAAACCTCAGGGGGCCCCCGGGTAATAATGAGCAGTTCTTC.

This chain uses TRBV29-1 with TRBJ2-7; D is unclear. Between the trimmed V and J ends, which lost 7 bases and 6 bases, there was a span of 13 bases. Germline V gene lookup returns CDR1 SQVTM and CDR2 ANQGSEA. CDR3 length: 11 residues. CDR3 sequence reads: CSAAHQSEQYV. The CDR3 nucleotides are TGCAGCGCCGCACATCAATCCGAGCAGTACGTC.

The V gene is TRBV5-8, the J gene TRBJ1-5; D is undetermined. Per the germline V gene, CDR1 is SGHTS and CDR2 is YDEGEE. The CDR3 spans 14 residues. Trimming took 6 bases from V and 0 from J, leaving 10 bases between them. CDR3 in DNA: TGTGCCAGCACCCCCTCTCTTAGCAATCAGCCCCAGCATTTT. As protein: CASTPSLSNQPQHF.

This chain joins TRBV4-2 and TRBJ2-7; 7 bases agree with TRBD2. CDR1 and CDR2 from the germline V gene are LGHNA and YNFKEQ. Unmatched junction bases numbered 10, after V lost 8 bases and J lost 3 bases. The CDR3 totals 14 residues. This CDR3 reads CASSSFGGIYEQYF. CDR3 DNA sequence: TGTGCCAGCTCTAGCTTCGGGGGGATCTACGAGCAGTACTTC.

The rearrangement joins TRBV9 to TRBJ2-3; 9 nucleotides match TRBD1. The CDR3 loop spans 15 amino acids. CDR1 is SGDLS, CDR2 YYNGEE, per germline. V lost 3 bases, J lost 2 bases, and 4 bases stayed unmatched. CDR3 in amino acids: CASSAGQGITDTQYF. CDR3 sequence (DNA): TGTGCCAGCAGCGCTGGACAGGGGATCACAGATACGCAGTATTTT.

The chain combines TRBV5-1 with TRBJ1-6; 11 bases map to TRBD1. V dropped 7 bases and J dropped 8; count of bases not matched to a gene: 2. Germline V gene data show CDR1 as SGHRS and CDR2 as YFSETQ. The CDR3 contains 13 residues. DNA for the CDR3: TGCGCCAGCCGGACAGGGGGCGATTCACCCCTCCACTTT. Translated, it gives CASRTGGDSPLHF.

This rearrangement joins TRBV6-6 to TRBJ2-6, with D possibly being TRBD1 (6 bases). The CDR3 loop spans 15 amino acids. V was trimmed by 6 bases and J by 2 bases, leaving 11 bases between them. CDR1 and CDR2 (germline): MNHNY, SVGAGI (reference sequence). The CDR3 protein is CASRRQDAGANVLTF. The CDR3 DNA follows: TGTGCCAGCAGGAGACAGGACGCTGGGGCCAACGTCCTGACTTTC.

The chain joins TRBV7-8 to TRBJ1-1; perhaps TRBD1 as D (5 bases). Germline V gene lookup returns CDR1 SGHVS and CDR2 FQNEAQ. The ends were cut back, 5 bases at V and 1 base at J, with 14 bases in the middle. The CDR3 covers 15 residues. CDR3 nucleotides: TGTGCCAGCAGCCGCCTTGTCGGGGGGAACACTGAAGCTTTCTTT. It yields the protein CASSRLVGGNTEAFF.

The rearrangement joins TRBV9 to TRBJ2-3, with unresolved D. The V end lost 4 bases, the J end lost 4 bases, and 10 bases lay between the germline ends. This CDR3 has 13 residues. Germline CDR1 SGDLS, CDR2 YYNGEE. The CDR3 reads CASSPRGADTQYF. The CDR3 DNA is TGTGCCAGCAGCCCAAGAGGTGCAGATACGCAGTATTTT.

The chain combines TRBV4-1 with TRBJ1-2; the D is unclear. V lost 1 base, J lost 8 bases, and 20 bases lay in between. The CDR3 runs to 16 residues. Germline V gene data show CDR1 as MGHRA and CDR2 as YSYEKL. The CDR3 nucleotides are TGCGCCAGCAGCCAAGTTCCCCGTGCAGGCGATGGGGGCTACACCTTC. Translated, it gives CASSQVPRAGDGGYTF.

The chain carries TRBV21-1 and TRBJ1-5. TRBV21-1 is tagged as a pseudogene. The CDR3 runs 14 residues. The CDR3 loop is CASRSGPLRQPQHF. The DNA for the CDR3 is TGTGCCAGCAGGAGTGGCCCGCTGCGGCAGCCCCAGCATTTT.

The rearrangement links TRBV9 to TRBJ2-1; D gene ambiguous. This CDR3 has 15 amino acids. Germline assignment: CDR1 SGDLS and CDR2 YYNGEE. V was cut by 4 bases and J by 9 bases, with 20 bases left in between. The CDR3 here is CASSPLSPLIGEQFF. The CDR3, as DNA: TGTGCCAGCAGCCCCTTATCCCCCTTAATCGGTGAGCAGTTCTTC. Supplemented by reference TRBV9 and TRBJ2-1, the full variable domain reads DSGVTQTPKHLITATGQRVTLRCSPRSGDLSVYWYQQSLDQGLQFLIQYYNGEERAKGNILERFSAQQFPDLHSELNLSSLELGDSALYFCASSPLSPLIGEQFFGPGTRLTVL.

The V and J genes are TRBV7-2 and TRBJ2-1; 8 bases line up with TRBD1. J was trimmed by 2 bases and V by 5 bases; bases with no gene match: 8. This CDR3 contains 16 residues. The V gene's germline CDR1 is SGHTA and CDR2 FQGNSA. In DNA form, the CDR3 reads TGTGCCAGCAGCCCGCGGACAGGGAGGACCTACAATGAGCAGTTCTTC. Protein: CASSPRTGRTYNEQFF.

The chain combines TRBV18 with TRBJ2-1, with 14 bases identical to TRBD2. Germline V CDR1 and CDR2: KGHSH, LQKENI. The CDR3 extends over 17 amino acids. V was pared by 0 bases and J by 9 bases, with 7 bases of the junction left unmatched. CDR3 region: CASSPPGLAGVRGEQFF. DNA of the CDR3: TGTGCCAGCTCACCACCGGGACTAGCGGGAGTCCGCGGTGAGCAGTTCTTC.

The chain is built from TRBV7-2 and TRBJ1-2, with 8 positions matching TRBD1. Germline values: CDR1 SGHTA, CDR2 FQGNSA. V lost 7 bases to trimming and J lost 6 bases; unmatched junction nucleotides: 7. The CDR3 is made up of 13 amino acids. The CDR3 nucleotides are TGTGCCAGCAAGACAGGGGTAGAGGATGGCTACACCTTC. Its translation: CASKTGVEDGYTF. The full variable domain, in which reference TRBV7-2 and TRBJ1-2 provide the parts outside the CDR3, is GAGVSQSPSNKVTEKGKDVELRCDPISGHTALYWYRQSLGQGLEFLIYFQGNSAPDKSGLPSDRFSAERTGGSVSTLTIQRTQQEDSAVYLCASKTGVEDGYTFGSGTRLTVV.

The chain joins TRBV10-3 to TRBJ2-5, with D possibly TRBD1 on 5 matching bases. The V gene's germline CDR1 is ENHRY and CDR2 SYGVKD. V was clipped by 3 bases and J by 1 base, with 6 bases between them. The CDR3 extends over 13 amino acids. CDR3: CAISEQAQETQYF. CDR3 DNA sequence: TGTGCCATCAGTGAACAGGCCCAAGAGACCCAGTACTTC.

The chain combines TRBV10-1 with TRBJ2-5; TRBD2 matches at 12 bases. The length of the CDR3 is 16 residues. V was clipped by 2 bases and J by 1 base; unmatched bases: 2. Germline V gene data show CDR1 as WNHNN and CDR2 as SYGVQD (reference sequence). CDR3 protein: CASSELAGGRQETQYF. CDR3 DNA: TGCGCCAGCAGTGAGCTAGCGGGGGGGCGCCAAGAGACCCAGTACTTC.